This TCR beta chain comes out of a study of CD8+CD57+ T cells in acquired aplastic anemia. Study-level results: A significant difference in CD8+ Simpson's diversity between patients and controls was not found.

Template material for TCR beta VDJ and CDR3 profiling consisted of genomic DNA. TCRdb reanalysed the reads using MiXCR and keeps one entry per CDR3 protein. Of some 170,000 distinct CDR3 sequences in the sample, about three fifths were seen once. Germline assignment: CDR1 ENHRY and CDR2 SYGVKD. The CDR3 is 14 residues long. V shed 6 bases, J shed 8 bases, and the junction held 5 bases outside the gene matches. Those patients picked for sequencing had displayed CD8+CD57+ cell expansion on flow cytometry. Acquired aplastic anemia of severe grade affected all patients. Regarding this clonotype: Its cognate antigen is unknown.

This sequence joins TRBV10-3 and TRBJ1-6; 9 nucleotides align to TRBD1. The clonotype was recovered from a human donor with aplastic anemia. Material: sorted CD4+, CD8+, or CD8+CD57+ T cells (not recorded which) from PBMCs. CDR3 DNA: TGTGCCATCAGGCCGGGACAGGGTGATTCACCCCTCCACTTT. Its translation: CAIRPGQGDSPLHF.